This T cell receptor (beta chain) was sequenced in a study of cytomegalovirus exposure and HLA in healthy donors. In the case of this clone: Its antigen is currently unknown.

Whole-study findings and limits: By a later analysis, the bulk of CMV-associated TCR beta chains appeared HLA-restricted.

CDR1 MNHNY and CDR2 SVGAGI come from the germline V gene (reference sequence). The CDR3 length is 14 residues. Germline trimming cut 5 bases from V and 4 bases from J; bases unmatched to any gene: 4. PCR employed 60 Vbeta and 13 Jbeta primers. The repertoire was sequenced with immunoSEQ multiplex PCR; TCRdb's copy has only in-frame clones and lacks some. The table includes over 90,000 clones, 50% to 80% detected once. Sequenced: PBMCs. The chain has TRBV6-6 and TRBJ2-7, with TRBD2 matching 11 bases. This receptor was identified in a man aged 60 to 75 in good health and CMV-seronegative. In DNA form, the CDR3 reads TGTGCCAGCAGTGATACTAGCGGGAGTTACGAGCAGTACTTC. Encoded protein: CASSDTSGSYEQYF.